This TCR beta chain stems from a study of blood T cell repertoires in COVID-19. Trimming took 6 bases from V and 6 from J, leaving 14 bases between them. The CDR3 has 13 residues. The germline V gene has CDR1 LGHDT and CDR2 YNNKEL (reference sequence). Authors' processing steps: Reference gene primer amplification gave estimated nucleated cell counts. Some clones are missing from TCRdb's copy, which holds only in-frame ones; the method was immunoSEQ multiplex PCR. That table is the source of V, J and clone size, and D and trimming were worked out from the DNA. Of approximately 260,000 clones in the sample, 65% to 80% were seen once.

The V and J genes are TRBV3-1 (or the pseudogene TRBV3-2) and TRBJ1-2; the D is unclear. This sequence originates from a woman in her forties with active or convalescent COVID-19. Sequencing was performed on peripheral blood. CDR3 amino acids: CASRAILGDGYTF. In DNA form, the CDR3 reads TGTGCCAGCAGGGCGATCCTCGGGGATGGCTACACCTTC.